The 7 T cell receptor beta chains reported below all come from one sample, sequenced in a study of blood T cell repertoires in COVID-19 (TCRdb year 2020). Library generation was performed with the immunoSEQ multiplex PCR assay. As stored in TCRdb, this immuneACCESS dataset retains in-frame rearrangements with V and J assigned. A fraction of the clones does not appear; measured against another copy, unresolved V genes explain less than half of the discrepancy, and the remainder lacks a known reason. This sample has about 200,000 clones in its table, and over 75% of those were observed once. The top ten clonotypes cover 7.9% of the sample. The sample comprised peripheral blood. The receptors come from a woman aged 80 or older with acute or convalescent COVID-19.

The chain is built from TRBV6-5 and TRBJ2-5; 9 bases agree with TRBD1. CDR3 length: 15 residues. With V trimmed by 7 bases and J by 4 bases, 10 bases remained unmatched. Germline lookup yields CDR1 MNHEY and CDR2 SVGAGI. The CDR3 loop reads CASKKQGALIETQYF. CDR3 nucleotides: TGTGCCAGCAAGAAACAGGGGGCTCTGATAGAGACCCAGTACTTC.

This clone was seen once. This chain joins TRBV11-3 and TRBJ2-1; 15 nucleotides line up with TRBD2. With 5 bases clipped from V and 9 bases from J, the junction kept 5 bases outside the gene matches. This CDR3 is built from 15 residues. Germline V gene sequence: CDR1 SGHNT, CDR2 YENEEA. CDR3 loop: CASSRGLAGGLEQFF. The CDR3 region has the DNA TGTGCCAGCAGCAGAGGACTAGCGGGGGGGCTTGAGCAGTTCTTC.

This chain joins TRBV27 and TRBJ2-1; 12 bases map to TRBD1. V lost 4 bases, J lost 5 bases, and 18 bases stayed unmatched. The germline V gene has CDR1 MNHEY and CDR2 SMNVEV (reference sequence). The CDR3 runs to 20 residues. The CDR3 DNA is TGTGCCAGCAGTTCCTACGGGACAGGGGGCTTTAGCGGGCTTAACAATGAGCAGTTCTTC. Residues: CASSSYGTGGFSGLNNEQFF.

This clone was seen a handful of times. The rearrangement uses TRBV29-1 and TRBJ1-2, with 7 bases aligning to TRBD1. Germline CDR1 SQVTM, CDR2 ANQGSEA. The trim removed 4 bases at V and 4 bases at J, leaving 6 bases unmatched. This CDR3 spans 13 amino acids. In DNA form, the CDR3 reads TGCAGCGTTGTAATAGGGGGCGTCTATGGCTACACCTTC. Its translation: CSVVIGGVYGYTF.

The CDR3 DNA sequence: TGCGCCAGCAGCTTGCAGCCGAGGGATGAAAAACTGTTTTTT. It codes for CASSLQPRDEKLFF. The rearrangement uses TRBV5-1 and TRBJ1-4; D remains unclear. The CDR3 has 14 amino acids. Trimming took 1 base from V and 6 from J, leaving 10 bases between them. CDR1 is SGHRS, CDR2 YFSETQ, per germline.

The rearrangement uses TRBV19 and TRBJ1-1; 8 bases map to TRBD1. Germline CDR1 LNHDA, CDR2 SQIVND (reference sequence). The CDR3 is made up of 15 amino acids. The ends lost 4 bases at V and 0 bases at J; junction bases unmatched: 4. CDR3 protein: CASSTGQGVNTEAFF. CDR3 DNA sequence: TGTGCCAGTAGTACCGGACAGGGTGTGAACACTGAAGCTTTCTTT.

The chain links TRBV6-1 to TRBJ1-1, with a tentative D call TRBD1 (5 bases). Germline-derived CDR1 and CDR2 are MNHNS and SASEGT. The CDR3 length is 15 residues. V was cut by 3 bases and J by 1 base, with 12 bases left in between. The CDR3 is CASSDSYQGNTEAFF. In nucleotides, the CDR3 is TGTGCCAGCAGTGATTCCTATCAGGGGAACACTGAAGCTTTCTTT.